The rows below give T cell receptor beta chains drawn from one sample of a study of blood T cell repertoires in COVID-19. Clones were sequenced by immunoSEQ multiplex PCR, and TCRdb holds only the in-frame ones, with some missing. The data show about 140,000 clones, around 73% seen once. The sample taken for sequencing was peripheral blood. These receptor sequences come from a man aged 60-69 years who had recovered from COVID-19. Each CDR3 is given with its conserved first and last residue. A D gene is named only where the DNA matches it firmly. Clone size is given for some rows only: seen once, a few or many times, or a class if the clone is expanded.

>17|NA|TRBV7-9|once|TRBJ1-5
TGTGCCAGCAGCTTTGAGGGAACAGCCCATAGCAATCAGCCCCAGCATTTT
CASSFEGTAHSNQPQHF
>14|NA|TRBV23-1|NA|TRBJ1-3
TGCGCCAGCAGTCCCCGCGGGACGGGAAACACCATATATTTT
CASSPRGTGNTIYF
>13|TRBD1|TRBV19|NA|TRBJ2-7
TGTGCCAGTAGTCGGGACAGGGAATACGAGCAGTACTTC
CASSRDREYEQYF
>17|TRBD2|TRBV19|NA|TRBJ2-1
TGTGCCAGTAGTCCACGGACTAGCGGGAGTGGTTACAATGAGCAGTTCTTC
CASSPRTSGSGYNEQFF
>14|TRBD2|TRBV30|NA|TRBJ2-3
TGTGCCCACGCGGCTAGCGGGAGGGGAGATACGCAGTATTTT
CAHAASGRGDTQYF
>16|TRBD2|TRBV7-2|NA|TRBJ2-3
TGTGCCAGCAGCTTTAGAGCGGGAGGAATTACAGATACGCAGTATTTT
CASSFRAGGITDTQYF
>15|TRBD1|TRBV19|few|TRBJ2-7
TGTGCCAGTAGTACCCGGGACAGGGGATCCTACGAGCAGTACTTC
CASSTRDRGSYEQYF
>16|NA|TRBV4-2|NA|TRBJ2-1
TGTGCCAGCAGCCAAGACCCCGGGGGCTCCTACAATGAGCAGTTCTTC
CASSQDPGGSYNEQFF
>11|NA|TRBV12-3/TRBV12-4|NA|TRBJ1-1
TGTGCCAGCAGTTTAGGGGGCAGAGCTTTCTTT
CASSLGGRAFF
>11|NA|TRBV20-1|NA|TRBJ1-4
TGCAGTGCCCGGACCACAGCGGGGAGCTATTTT
CSARTTAGSYF
>11|NA|TRBV19|few|TRBJ1-1
TGTGCCAGTATGAGCGGCACTGAAGCTTTCTTT
CASMSGTEAFF
>16|TRBD1|TRBV6-6|NA|TRBJ2-2
TGTGCCAGCAGTTACGAGGGGGCTGTAGGGACCGGGGAGCTGTTTTTT
CASSYEGAVGTGELFF
>15|TRBD1|TRBV2|NA|TRBJ1-1
TGTGCCAGCAGAGTTCCGGGACAGGCGAACACTGAAGCTTTCTTT
CASRVPGQANTEAFF
>14|NA|TRBV5-1|NA|TRBJ2-5
TGCGCCAGCAGCACTGGGACATATCAAGAGACCCAGTACTTC
CASSTGTYQETQYF
>15|TRBD2|TRBV7-2|NA|TRBJ2-7
TGTGCCAGCAGCTTAGGTAGCGGGGGGGCCTCCGAGCAGTACTTC
CASSLGSGGASEQYF
>16|TRBD1|TRBV7-9|NA|TRBJ2-7
TGTGCCAGCAGCTGGACCGGGGACAGGTCCAACTACGAGCAGTACTTC
CASSWTGDRSNYEQYF
>13|NA|TRBV11-3|NA|TRBJ2-3
TGTGCCAGCAGCTTAGAGGGGAGTGTCATGCAGTATTTT
CASSLEGSVMQYF
>14|TRBD2|TRBV5-1|NA|TRBJ2-5
TGCGCCAGCAGCTGGAGGGAGGGATGGGAGACCCAGTACTTC
CASSWREGWETQYF
>13|NA|TRBV7-9|NA|TRBJ1-2
TGTGCCAGCAGCTTAGCTACAGTCAATGGCTACACCTTC
CASSLATVNGYTF
>14|NA|TRBV3-1/TRBV3-2|NA|TRBJ2-5
TGTGCCAGCAGCCAAGTTGGAGGTCAAGAGACCCAGTACTTC
CASSQVGGQETQYF
>14|NA|TRBV7-9|once|TRBJ2-1
TGTGCCAGCAGCTTAGGGACTGCCTACAATGAGCAGTTCTTC
CASSLGTAYNEQFF
>14|TRBD1|TRBV7-9|many|TRBJ2-7
TGTGCCAGCAGCCCCCAGACAGGGGGAGGGGAGCAGTACTTC
CASSPQTGGGEQYF
>12|NA|TRBV19|once|TRBJ2-1
TGTGCCAGTAGGATCGTAGGGAGGGAGCAGTTCTTC
CASRIVGREQFF
>13|NA|TRBV28|NA|TRBJ1-5
TGTGCCAGCAGTCCTCGGGGCAATCAGCCCCAGCATTTT
CASSPRGNQPQHF
>16|TRBD2|TRBV25-1|NA|TRBJ2-1
TGTGCCAGCAGTGAAGGGCGGGAGGGAGTTTACAATGAGCAGTTCTTC
CASSEGREGVYNEQFF
>13|TRBD1|TRBV28|NA|TRBJ2-7
TGTGCCAGCAGCCCCGGACAGGGAGGCGAGCAGTACTTC
CASSPGQGGEQYF
>15|TRBD1|TRBV28|NA|TRBJ1-1
TGTGCCAGCAGTTCCCCCCAGGGGGCCCACACTGAAGCTTTCTTT
CASSSPQGAHTEAFF
>13|TRBD1|TRBV9|few|TRBJ1-1
TGTGCCCCACAGGGGGGGGCGGCCACTGAAGCTTTCTTT
CAPQGGAATEAFF
>14|NA|TRBV5-6|NA|TRBJ2-7
TGTGCCAGCAGCTCAGTTCGAAGCTCCTACGAGCAGTACTTC
CASSSVRSSYEQYF
>11|NA|TRBV30|NA|TRBJ2-1
TGTGCCTGGAGTCTTAGCTATGAGCAGTTCTTC
CAWSLSYEQFF
>18|TRBD2|TRBV4-3|NA|TRBJ2-3
TGCGCCAGCAGCCAAGAGGCGACTAGCGGCCTGAACACAGATACGCAGTATTTT
CASSQEATSGLNTDTQYF
>14|NA|TRBV11-3|once|TRBJ2-2
TGTGCCAGCAGCTGGACAGCGAACACCGGGGAGCTGTTTTTT
CASSWTANTGELFF
>15|TRBD1|TRBV19|few|TRBJ2-1
TGTGCCAGTATCCCTCCGGGACAGGGGGACAATGAGCAGTTCTTC
CASIPPGQGDNEQFF
>16|TRBD1|TRBV7-2|NA|TRBJ1-6
TGTGCCAGCAGCCCCCGACAGGGGGCCATAAATTCACCCCTCCACTTT
CASSPRQGAINSPLHF
>15|NA|TRBV15|NA|TRBJ2-7
TGTGCCACCAGCAGAGTTTTCGGGGTTCGGGAAGAGCAGTACTTC
CATSRVFGVREEQYF
>15|TRBD1|TRBV9|NA|TRBJ2-7
TGTGCCAGCAGCGCTTCCGGGACAGGGCTCTACGAGCAGTACTTC
CASSASGTGLYEQYF
>16|NA|TRBV13|NA|TRBJ2-1
TGTGCCAGCAGCTTCATAGCGGAAAGCTCCTACAATGAGCAGTTCTTC
CASSFIAESSYNEQFF
>15|TRBD1|TRBV7-9|NA|TRBJ1-3
TGTGCCAGCAGCTTGGGGACAGGGGCTGGAAACACCATATATTTT
CASSLGTGAGNTIYF
>13|NA|TRBV7-9|few|TRBJ2-1
TGTGCCAGCAGCCCCGGAGGGAGTCGGGAGCAGTTCTTC
CASSPGGSREQFF
>14|TRBD2|TRBV7-9|NA|TRBJ2-3
TGTGCCAGCAGCCCCGGACTAGATGTAGATACGCAGTATTTT
CASSPGLDVDTQYF
>13|TRBD2|TRBV18|NA|TRBJ2-5
TGTGCCAGCCAGGGAGGGGTACAAGAGACCCAGTACTTC
CASQGGVQETQYF
>15|TRBD1|TRBV7-7|NA|TRBJ2-7
TGTGCTAGCAGCTTAGAAGCAGGGGGCTCCTACGAGCAGTACTTC
CASSLEAGGSYEQYF
>13|NA|TRBV10-3|NA|TRBJ1-4
TGTGCCGCCCAGGGGCTGAAGGGCGGAAAACTGTTTTTT
CAAQGLKGGKLFF
>13|NA|TRBV7-2|NA|TRBJ2-5
TGTGCCAGCAGCGCTGGACAGAGAGAGACCCAGTACTTC
CASSAGQRETQYF
>15|TRBD2|TRBV4-3|NA|TRBJ2-7
TGCGCCAGCAGCCAGGCGGCGGGAGGCATCTACGAGCAGTACTTC
CASSQAAGGIYEQYF
>11|NA|TRBV2|NA|TRBJ1-2
TGTGCCAGCAGACAGGGTCTCGGCTACACCTTC
CASRQGLGYTF
>15|NA|TRBV6-5|once|TRBJ1-1
TGTGCCAGCAGTTACTCGACGCAGGGAAAGACTGAAGCTTTCTTT
CASSYSTQGKTEAFF
>12|NA|TRBV7-2|NA|TRBJ1-4
TGTGCCAGCAGCTCGGTTAATGAAAAACTGTTTTTT
CASSSVNEKLFF
>15|TRBD1|TRBV24-1|NA|TRBJ1-2
TGTGCCACCAGTGATTCGGGACAGGGAAACTATGGCTACACCTTC
CATSDSGQGNYGYTF
>13|NA|TRBV7-2|NA|TRBJ2-1
TGTGCCAGCAGCTCGCCGGCCGCGGTCGAGCAGTTCTTC
CASSSPAAVEQFF
>11|TRBD1|TRBV19|few|TRBJ2-5
TGTGCCAGTAAGGGGACAGGGACCCAGTACTTC
CASKGTGTQYF
>14|NA|TRBV7-9|NA|TRBJ1-1
TGTGCCAGCAGCTTAGCGGGCTCGAACACTGAAGCTTTCTTT
CASSLAGSNTEAFF
>13|NA|TRBV19|NA|TRBJ2-5
TGTGCCAGTAGCGATACCAGCCAAGAGACCCAGTACTTC
CASSDTSQETQYF
>16|NA|TRBV5-1|NA|TRBJ2-1
TGCGCCAGCAGCTTGGGGGCGACTAGACCCTCGGATGAGCAGTTCTTC
CASSLGATRPSDEQFF
>14|NA|TRBV5-1|NA|TRBJ1-2
TGCGCCAGCAGCTTGACAGTCGGGGTATATGGCTACACCTTC
CASSLTVGVYGYTF
>11|NA|TRBV20-1|NA|TRBJ2-4
TGCAGTGCTACAAGAGAGGACATTCAGTACTTC
CSATREDIQYF
>14|TRBD2|TRBV5-4|few|TRBJ2-3
TGTGCCAGCAAAATTAGCGGGGGCACAGATACGCAGTATTTT
CASKISGGTDTQYF
>13|NA|TRBV27|NA|TRBJ1-5
TGTGCCAGCAGTTCAGTACGCAATCAGCCCCAGCATTTT
CASSSVRNQPQHF
>16|NA|TRBV3-1/TRBV3-2|NA|TRBJ2-4
TGTGCCAGCAGCCAAGATCTCGCGGTAGCCAAAAACATTCAGTACTTC
CASSQDLAVAKNIQYF
>14|NA|TRBV4-3|NA|TRBJ1-2
TGCGCCAGCAGCCAAGATCGACAGGACTATGGCTACACCTTC
CASSQDRQDYGYTF